Listed below are T cell receptor beta chains from one sample, sequenced in a study of CD8+ T cells in alopecia areata. Repertoires were generated with immunoSEQ multiplex PCR, while TCRdb's copy carries only in-frame clones and drops some. Of around 250,000 clones detected, about 68% appear once; the ten largest clones hold 1% to 1.5%. The sequences come from CD4+ T cells sorted from blood, collected at week 0. The receptors were gathered from a human donor with alopecia areata. Each CDR3 is given with its conserved first and last residue. A D gene is named only where the DNA matches it firmly. Clone size is not always given. Where it is, it says once, few, many or a class for expanded clones.

V gene: TRBV7-9; clone size: NA; J gene: TRBJ1-4; D gene: NA; CDR3 DNA: TGTGCCAGCAGCTCCGAGGGGGGAAAACTGTTTTTT; CDR3 protein: CASSSEGGKLFF
V gene: TRBV5-1; clone size: NA; J gene: TRBJ2-3; D gene: NA; CDR3 DNA: TGCGCCAGCAGCTTGTGGGGCGGGGTCACAGATACGCAGTATTTT; CDR3 protein: CASSLWGGVTDTQYF
V gene: TRBV4-2; clone size: once; J gene: TRBJ2-2; D gene: NA; CDR3 DNA: TGTGCCAGCAGCCAAGCGGCGGGGACACACACCGGGGAGCTGTTTTTT; CDR3 protein: CASSQAAGTHTGELFF
V gene: TRBV7-9; clone size: medium-sized; J gene: TRBJ1-1; D gene: NA; CDR3 DNA: TGTGCCAGCAGCTTAGGCGACACGTCTGAAGCTTTCTTT; CDR3 protein: CASSLGDTSEAFF
V gene: TRBV7-8; clone size: few; J gene: TRBJ2-7; D gene: TRBD1; CDR3 DNA: TGTGCCAGCAGAGTGGACAGGGCGGGCTACGAGCAGTACTTC; CDR3 protein: CASRVDRAGYEQYF
V gene: TRBV29-1; clone size: NA; J gene: TRBJ2-4; D gene: TRBD1; CDR3 DNA: TGCAGCGTTGAATGGGATAGACAGGGGGCGAGGGACATTCAGTACTTC; CDR3 protein: CSVEWDRQGARDIQYF
V gene: TRBV5-1; clone size: once; J gene: TRBJ1-5; D gene: NA; CDR3 DNA: TGCGCCAGCAGCTTGGTCGCGGGCAATCAGCCCCAGCATTTT; CDR3 protein: CASSLVAGNQPQHF
V gene: TRBV10-3; clone size: few; J gene: TRBJ2-3; D gene: TRBD1; CDR3 DNA: TGTGCCATCTGGGAGACAGGGGTGTTTACGCAGTATTTT; CDR3 protein: CAIWETGVFTQYF
V gene: TRBV4-2; clone size: NA; J gene: TRBJ2-1; D gene: NA; CDR3 DNA: TGTGCCAGCAGCCAAGACAGGGGTAAATACAATGAGCAGTTCTTC; CDR3 protein: CASSQDRGKYNEQFF
V gene: TRBV7-8; clone size: NA; J gene: TRBJ2-1; D gene: NA; CDR3 DNA: TGTGCCAGCAGTCCCCTAAGAGGGAGCTCCTACAATGAGCAGTTCTTC; CDR3 protein: CASSPLRGSSYNEQFF
V gene: TRBV9; clone size: NA; J gene: TRBJ2-3; D gene: TRBD2; CDR3 DNA: TGTGCCAGCAGCGTAGATGCGGGGGGGCGCACAGATACGCAGTATTTT; CDR3 protein: CASSVDAGGRTDTQYF
V gene: TRBV10-3; clone size: NA; J gene: TRBJ2-6; D gene: TRBD2; CDR3 DNA: TGTGCCATCAGTGAGCCCATGGGGGGGAAACCTGGGGCCAACGTCCTGACTTTC; CDR3 protein: CAISEPMGGKPGANVLTF
V gene: TRBV15; clone size: NA; J gene: TRBJ2-7; D gene: NA; CDR3 DNA: TGTGCCACCAGCAGAGAAGGGGGAGCATACGAGCAGTACTTC; CDR3 protein: CATSREGGAYEQYF
V gene: TRBV30; clone size: few; J gene: TRBJ2-5; D gene: TRBD1; CDR3 DNA: TGTGCCTGGAAAGGGAACAGGGGCCGGGAGACCCAGTACTTC; CDR3 protein: CAWKGNRGRETQYF
V gene: TRBV11-2; clone size: NA; J gene: TRBJ1-4; D gene: NA; CDR3 DNA: TGTGCCAGCAGCTTACTAGGGCGAACTAATGAAAAACTGTTTTTT; CDR3 protein: CASSLLGRTNEKLFF
V gene: TRBV30; clone size: NA; J gene: TRBJ2-3; D gene: NA; CDR3 DNA: TGTGCCTGGAGTGTACGGCAGCCCACCACAGATACGCAGTATTTT; CDR3 protein: CAWSVRQPTTDTQYF
V gene: TRBV5-1; clone size: NA; J gene: TRBJ2-7; D gene: NA; CDR3 DNA: TGCGCCAGCAGCAAAGGGACCGACCTGGAGCAGTACTTC; CDR3 protein: CASSKGTDLEQYF
V gene: TRBV29-1; clone size: NA; J gene: TRBJ2-4; D gene: NA; CDR3 DNA: TGCAGCGGTACCTATCCGGACATTCAGTACTTC; CDR3 protein: CSGTYPDIQYF
V gene: TRBV7-3; clone size: NA; J gene: TRBJ2-5; D gene: TRBD2; CDR3 DNA: TGTGCCAGCAGCTTACGTAGCGGGGGGCGTGAGACCCAGTACTTC; CDR3 protein: CASSLRSGGRETQYF
V gene: TRBV29-1; clone size: NA; J gene: TRBJ2-3; D gene: NA; CDR3 DNA: TGCAGCGGGGAGGCAGATACGCAGTATTTT; CDR3 protein: CSGEADTQYF
V gene: TRBV4-1; clone size: NA; J gene: TRBJ1-5; D gene: NA; CDR3 DNA: TGCGCCAGCAGCCAAGACCGAGTTAATCAGCCCCAGCATTTT; CDR3 protein: CASSQDRVNQPQHF
V gene: TRBV5-1; clone size: once; J gene: TRBJ2-6; D gene: NA; CDR3 DNA: TGCGCCAGCAGCTCCCCTGGGGCCAACGTCCTGACTTTC; CDR3 protein: CASSSPGANVLTF
V gene: TRBV18; clone size: once; J gene: TRBJ1-1; D gene: NA; CDR3 DNA: TGTGCCAGCTCACCGGGGGCCGTGGACACTGAAGCTTTCTTT; CDR3 protein: CASSPGAVDTEAFF
V gene: TRBV7-3; clone size: NA; J gene: TRBJ2-2; D gene: NA; CDR3 DNA: TGTGCCAGCAGCCGAAGGGGAGCGGACACCGGGGAGCTGTTTTTT; CDR3 protein: CASSRRGADTGELFF
V gene: TRBV7-2; clone size: once; J gene: TRBJ2-5; D gene: NA; CDR3 DNA: TGTGCCAGCAGCGCATCCAGGGCGGGGGAGACCCAGTACTTC; CDR3 protein: CASSASRAGETQYF
V gene: TRBV5-4; clone size: NA; J gene: TRBJ2-3; D gene: NA; CDR3 DNA: TGTGCCAGCAGTTCACCGGGACTGAACACAGATACGCAGTATTTT; CDR3 protein: CASSSPGLNTDTQYF
V gene: TRBV2; clone size: NA; J gene: TRBJ2-6; D gene: NA; CDR3 DNA: TGTGCCAGCAGTCTTGGGGCCAACGTCCTGACTTTC; CDR3 protein: CASSLGANVLTF
V gene: TRBV5-1; clone size: NA; J gene: TRBJ2-7; D gene: TRBD1; CDR3 DNA: TGCGCCAGCAGAGGGACAGGAACCTACGAGCAGTACTTC; CDR3 protein: CASRGTGTYEQYF
V gene: TRBV5-6; clone size: NA; J gene: TRBJ1-4; D gene: NA; CDR3 DNA: TGTGCCAGCAGCTTGGGCCCTCGGAATGAAAAACTGTTTTTT; CDR3 protein: CASSLGPRNEKLFF
V gene: TRBV30; clone size: NA; J gene: TRBJ1-2; D gene: NA; CDR3 DNA: TGTGCCTGGACCCTGACTAACTATGGCTACACCTTC; CDR3 protein: CAWTLTNYGYTF
V gene: TRBV29-1; clone size: NA; J gene: TRBJ1-2; D gene: NA; CDR3 DNA: TGCAGCGTTTTAATGTGGAGCAGGGACGGCTACACCTTC; CDR3 protein: CSVLMWSRDGYTF
V gene: TRBV6-5; clone size: NA; J gene: TRBJ1-2; D gene: NA; CDR3 DNA: TGTGCCAGCAGTTACACAGGGAGCTATGGCTACACCTTC; CDR3 protein: CASSYTGSYGYTF
V gene: TRBV25-1; clone size: NA; J gene: TRBJ2-5; D gene: NA; CDR3 DNA: TGTGCCAGCAGTCCACTTTTTGGGCCGCAAGAGACCCAGTACTTC; CDR3 protein: CASSPLFGPQETQYF
V gene: TRBV5-1; clone size: NA; J gene: TRBJ2-1; D gene: NA; CDR3 DNA: TGCGCCAGCAGCCTGGACGCTTACAATGAGCAGTTCTTC; CDR3 protein: CASSLDAYNEQFF
V gene: TRBV30; clone size: once; J gene: TRBJ1-2; D gene: NA; CDR3 DNA: TGTGCCTGGAGGGCAGGGTCCCATGGCTACACCTTC; CDR3 protein: CAWRAGSHGYTF
V gene: TRBV5-1; clone size: NA; J gene: TRBJ1-2; D gene: NA; CDR3 DNA: TGCGCCAGCAGTTCCGGGACAAGCTACCCCTACACCTTC; CDR3 protein: CASSSGTSYPYTF
V gene: TRBV29-1; clone size: few; J gene: TRBJ2-3; D gene: NA; CDR3 DNA: TGCAGCGTCGCGACGGGCACAGATACGCAGTATTTT; CDR3 protein: CSVATGTDTQYF
V gene: TRBV25-1; clone size: NA; J gene: TRBJ1-2; D gene: NA; CDR3 DNA: TGTGCCAGCAGTGACGGTGGGAGTGGCTACACCTTC; CDR3 protein: CASSDGGSGYTF
V gene: TRBV19; clone size: few; J gene: TRBJ2-7; D gene: NA; CDR3 DNA: TGTGCCAGTAGTAAATACCGGGACCCCACCTACGAGCAGTACTTC; CDR3 protein: CASSKYRDPTYEQYF
V gene: TRBV7-9; clone size: NA; J gene: TRBJ1-1; D gene: TRBD1; CDR3 DNA: TGTGCCAGCAGCCGACAGGGTGAGGACACTGAAGCTTTCTTT; CDR3 protein: CASSRQGEDTEAFF
V gene: TRBV29-1; clone size: few; J gene: TRBJ2-7; D gene: TRBD2; CDR3 DNA: TGCAGCGTTGCGCCCGGGACTAGCCGTTTTGAGGAGCAGTACTTC; CDR3 protein: CSVAPGTSRFEEQYF
V gene: TRBV29-1; clone size: few; J gene: TRBJ2-1; D gene: NA; CDR3 DNA: TGCAGCGTTGTGAGGGTGGGAAATGATGAGCAGTTCTTC; CDR3 protein: CSVVRVGNDEQFF
V gene: TRBV29-1; clone size: NA; J gene: TRBJ1-1; D gene: NA; CDR3 DNA: TGCAGCGGGGCCCCCAGGGACTTGAACACTGAAGCTTTCTTT; CDR3 protein: CSGAPRDLNTEAFF
V gene: TRBV5-1; clone size: NA; J gene: TRBJ2-5; D gene: TRBD1; CDR3 DNA: TGCGCCAGCAGCTCGAGACAGGGGGGGCAAGAGACCCAGTACTTC; CDR3 protein: CASSSRQGGQETQYF
V gene: TRBV30; clone size: few; J gene: TRBJ2-1; D gene: NA; CDR3 DNA: TGTGCCTGGAGTGAACTCAACCACAATGAGCAGTTCTTC; CDR3 protein: CAWSELNHNEQFF
V gene: TRBV15; clone size: NA; J gene: TRBJ2-1; D gene: NA; CDR3 DNA: TGTGCCACCAGCAGGCCCCATATCGGGAATGAGCAGTTCTTC; CDR3 protein: CATSRPHIGNEQFF
V gene: TRBV9; clone size: NA; J gene: TRBJ2-3; D gene: NA; CDR3 DNA: TGTGCCAGCAGCGTAGGGACGAAGGCAGATACGCAGTATTTT; CDR3 protein: CASSVGTKADTQYF
V gene: TRBV29-1; clone size: few; J gene: TRBJ2-7; D gene: NA; CDR3 DNA: TGCAGCGTTGAAGGGGGGACGGGCCACGAGCAGTACTTC; CDR3 protein: CSVEGGTGHEQYF
V gene: TRBV30; clone size: once; J gene: TRBJ2-3; D gene: NA; CDR3 DNA: TGTGCCTGGAGTGTACGGGGGAGGAGCACAGATACGCAGTATTTT; CDR3 protein: CAWSVRGRSTDTQYF